The entry below describes one TCR beta chain. The antigen is not known. Patients had blood sampled at baseline and again on cycle 4 day 1 and cycle 7 day 1. The data belong to a study of OX40 agonist ivuxolimab in advanced cancers. Clones were sequenced by immunoSEQ multiplex PCR, and TCRdb holds only the in-frame ones, with some missing. Of about 59,000 clones listed, more than 75% were seen once; the top ten hold 0.37%. Whole-study findings and limits: Normalized expansion of T-cell clones was also low for some nonresponders.

This material consisted of CD4+ or CD8+ T cells sorted from blood, taken in a trial of the OX40 agonist ivuxolimab. The receptor comes from an adult with an advanced solid tumor such as melanoma, head and neck, liver or kidney cancer.

This chain's CDR3 is CASSSLPNTEAFF. In DNA form, the CDR3 reads TGTGCCAGCAGTAGTCTACCGAACACTGAAGCTTTCTTT. The V and J genes are TRBV2 and TRBJ1-1; no definite D call. This CDR3 spans 13 amino acids. Germline CDR1 reads SNHLY; CDR2 reads FYNNEI. V was shortened by 5 bases and J by 1 base, with 8 bases between the two germline ends.